The sequence of this T cell receptor (beta chain) was determined in a study of beta chain features in type 1 diabetes. The J segment lost 5 bases and the V segment lost 5 bases, leaving 6 bases of the junction unmatched. The CDR3 length is 15 residues. Germline CDR1 is SGHVS and CDR2 is FQNEAQ. Sorted CD4+ subsets: naive, central memory, regulatory, stem cell-like memory (CD45RO/CCR7/CD25/CD127/CD95/CD27 panel). Findings of the study overall: Sampled from patients, naive, central memory and Treg TCRB repertoires appeared more similar than those sampled from healthy donors. Type 1 diabetes patients showed fewer insertions and more deletions at VDJ junctions. The study left unresolved whether HLA type influences TCRB rearrangement. Shortening that was moderate but significant affected the TCRB CDR3s of Type 1 diabetes patients in all four CD4+ subsets.

The authors reverse transcribed all of the isolated RNA, so sequencing captured expressed TCRB transcripts. TCRdb's table, derived via immunoSEQ multiplex PCR, lists solely in-frame clones and lacks some. The table includes some 160,000 clones, about 10% detected once. This clone has only a few counts. No antigen is known for it. The TCR originated in a woman aged 25 to 39 with type 1 diabetes. Sequencing was performed on central memory CD4+ T cells from blood. J is TRBJ2-5 and V is TRBV7-8; 12 bases fit TRBD2. DNA of the CDR3: TGTGCCAGCAGCACCTCTAGCGGGAGGGCCGAGACCCAGTACTTC. Amino acid sequence: CASSTSSGRAETQYF.